These 9 T cell receptor beta chains share one sample of origin, sequenced in a study of blood T cell repertoires in COVID-19. Assay used: immunoSEQ multiplex PCR; TCRdb lists only in-frame clones, some missing. Of roughly 400,000 clones listed, about 89% are singletons. The sample comprised PBMCs or T cells enriched from blood (not recorded which). The receptors shown here come from a woman aged 40 to 50 who had been exposed to COVID-19.

The rearrangement uses TRBV9 and TRBJ2-1, with 7 nucleotides matching TRBD1. CDR3 length equals 16 residues. From germline, CDR1 is SGDLS and CDR2 YYNGEE. The V gene end was trimmed by 1 base and the J gene end by 3 bases; junction bases not matched to a gene: 7. The DNA of the CDR3 is TGTGCCAGCAGCGTATCCCGGGACAGCCTCTACAATGAGCAGTTCTTC. Translating gives CASSVSRDSLYNEQFF. Full variable domain (missing parts from reference TRBV9 and TRBJ2-1): DSGVTQTPKHLITATGQRVTLRCSPRSGDLSVYWYQQSLDQGLQFLIQYYNGEERAKGNILERFSAQQFPDLHSELNLSSLELGDSALYFCASSVSRDSLYNEQFFGPGTRLTVL.

This chain joins TRBV7-2 and TRBJ2-3; 12 bases agree with TRBD2. Germline lookup yields CDR1 SGHTA and CDR2 FQGNSA. Trimming cost V 8 bases and J 4 bases; bases outside gene matches: 10. The CDR3 loop spans 16 amino acids. In DNA form, the CDR3 reads TGTGCCAGCCGGCGTGGACTAGCGGGGTTACCAGATACGCAGTATTTT. Its protein product is CASRRGLAGLPDTQYF. The variable domain in full, with the rest retrieved from reference TRBV7-2 and TRBJ2-3, is GAGVSQSPSNKVTEKGKDVELRCDPISGHTALYWYRQSLGQGLEFLIYFQGNSAPDKSGLPSDRFSAERTGGSVSTLTIQRTQQEDSAVYLCASRRGLAGLPDTQYFGPGTRLTVL.

The chain couples TRBV12-3 or TRBV12-4 to TRBJ2-2; D is perhaps TRBD1 (5 bases). This CDR3 has 13 amino acids. The germline V and J ends were trimmed by 2 bases and 9 bases, with 10 bases remaining between them. The CDR3 loop reads CASSLQGARELFF. CDR3 DNA: TGTGCCAGCAGTTTACAGGGTGCCAGGGAGCTGTTTTTT.

The chain combines TRBV6-5 with TRBJ1-1; maybe TRBD1 (5 bases). Looked up from germline, CDR1 is MNHEY and CDR2 is SVGAGI. The CDR3 spans 13 residues. V was cut by 8 bases and J by 0 bases, with 10 bases left in between. In DNA form, the CDR3 reads TGTGCCAGCCAGACAGCGATGAACACTGAAGCTTTCTTT. This gives the protein CASQTAMNTEAFF.

The chain carries TRBV5-1 and TRBJ2-5; D perhaps matches TRBD2 (6 bases). Trimming pared 5 bases from V and 3 bases from J, leaving 14 bases between. Germline lookup yields CDR1 SGHRS and CDR2 YFSETQ. This CDR3 is built from 14 residues. The CDR3 nucleotides read TGCGCCAGCAGACGGGGGAGCGGAGAAGAGACCCAGTACTTC. Its translation: CASRRGSGEETQYF.

J is TRBJ1-2 and V is TRBV3-1 (or the pseudogene TRBV3-2); tentatively, D is TRBD1 (6 bases). The CDR3 extends over 15 amino acids. Germline V gene data show CDR1 as LGHDT and CDR2 as YNNKEL (reference sequence). Deletions cut 4 bases from V and 1 base from J, with 13 bases between. DNA of the CDR3: TGTGCCAGCAGCCGAGACAGGTCTGATAACTATGGCTACACCTTC. Protein: CASSRDRSDNYGYTF.

As regards this clone: At one end the junction does not follow the germline gene, possibly because of a read error. The chain carries TRBV11-3 and TRBJ2-4; TRBD2 might be the D (5 bases). Germline V gene data show CDR1 as SGHNT and CDR2 as YENEEA. CDR3 size: 17 residues. CDR3 sequence: CASSYLRTSPAKDIQYF. Here the CDR3 DNA reads TGTGCCAGCAGCTACCTGCGGACTTCTCCAGCCAAAGACATTCAGTACTTC. The variable domain in full, completed from reference TRBV11-3 and TRBJ2-4, reads EAGVVQSPRYKIIEKKQPVAFWCNPISGHNTLYWYLQNLGQGPELLIRYENEEAVDDSQLPKDRFSAERLKGVDSTLKIQPAELGDSAVYLCASSYLRTSPAKDIQYFGAGTRLSVL.

This rearrangement joins TRBV6-5 to TRBJ1-2; 9 bases fit TRBD1. The CDR3 is made up of 15 amino acids. Losses at the gene ends were 5 bases for V and 4 bases for J; bases not matched to a gene: 8. Germline loops: CDR1 MNHEY, CDR2 SVGAGI. The DNA for the CDR3 is TGTGCCAGCAGTAACAGGGGGCGAGACCCCTATGGCTACACCTTC. Amino acid sequence: CASSNRGRDPYGYTF.

In its sample, this clone was seen a few times. CDR3 loop: CASSLQGEVNQPQHF. CDR3 coding DNA: TGTGCCAGCTCACTACAGGGGGAGGTCAATCAGCCCCAGCATTTT. The J gene is TRBJ1-5, the V gene TRBV18, with TRBD1 matching 8 bases. The germline gives CDR1 KGHSH, CDR2 LQKENI. This CDR3 spans 15 amino acids. V trimming: 4 bases; J trimming: 3 bases; junction bases outside the gene matches: 5.